This T cell receptor (beta chain) was observed in a study of lymphopenia after photon versus proton radiotherapy. The CDR3 covers 15 residues. V lost 0 bases to trimming and J lost 10 bases; unmatched junction nucleotides: 9. Germline CDR1 is SGHTA and CDR2 is FQGNSA. Study results and limitations: Oligoclonal CD8+ Temra expansion after nadir drove photon patients' diversity drop.

Remarks on this clone: Its cognate antigen is unknown.

Clones were read by immunoSEQ multiplex PCR, and TCRdb kept only the in-frame ones, dropping some. Among about 30,000 clones listed, roughly 89% were seen once. The sample in question was peripheral blood, obtained from a patient treated with proton-based radiotherapy. The TCR comes from a woman aged 55-70 years with cholangiocarcinoma. Some clones in this sample may be carry-over from other donors' samples. V and J are TRBV7-2 and TRBJ2-1, with 7 bases aligning to TRBD2. Here the CDR3 DNA reads TGTGCCAGCAGCTTAGCGAGTACTAGCGTAAGGGAGCAGTTCTTC. Translating gives CASSLASTSVREQFF.